Listed below are T cell receptor beta chains from one sample, sequenced in a study of CD8 T cells in ankylosing spondylitis. One entry per CDR3 protein, called by TCRdb with MiXCR from the 5' RACE reads. Of about 270,000 distinct CDR3 sequences in the sample, under 35% were seen once. What was sequenced was blood, either unsorted or a sorted T cell fraction (not recorded which). The origin of the receptors is a male donor with ankylosing spondylitis or in good health (not recorded which). CDR3s include the opening cysteine and the closing phenylalanine or tryptophan. The order of the fields is D gene, clone size, V gene, J gene, CDR3 DNA, CDR3 protein. The D gene is left open where the match is weak. The size of a clone is reported for some rows only, either as once, few or many, or as a class for expanded clones.

d_gene: .; abundance: few; v_gene: TRBV5-1; j_gene: TRBJ2-4; CDR3nt: TGCGCCAGCAGCCCGGATGAGGGGTTGGACATTCAGTACTTC; CDR3aa: CASSPDEGLDIQYF
d_gene: TRBD2; abundance: .; v_gene: TRBV3-1; j_gene: TRBJ2-7; CDR3nt: TGTGCCAGCAGCCGGGACGGCGGGGGCTCCTACGAGCAGTACTTC; CDR3aa: CASSRDGGGSYEQYF
d_gene: .; abundance: .; v_gene: TRBV11-2; j_gene: TRBJ2-5; CDR3nt: TGTGCCAGCAGCTTAGGTTGGGCAGACCCCAAAGAGACCCAGTACTTC; CDR3aa: CASSLGWADPKETQYF
d_gene: .; abundance: few; v_gene: TRBV29-1; j_gene: TRBJ2-3; CDR3nt: TGCAGCGTTGACGGTTCGAGCACAGATACGCAGTATTTT; CDR3aa: CSVDGSSTDTQYF
d_gene: .; abundance: .; v_gene: TRBV12-3/TRBV12-4; j_gene: TRBJ2-2; CDR3nt: TGTGCCAGCAGTTTTCAGCTGGGGGGGGAGCTGTTTTTT; CDR3aa: CASSFQLGGELFF
d_gene: TRBD2; abundance: few; v_gene: TRBV10-3; j_gene: TRBJ2-2; CDR3nt: TGTGCCATCAGTCTACTAGCGGAGACCGGGGAGCTGTTTTTT; CDR3aa: CAISLLAETGELFF
d_gene: .; abundance: few; v_gene: TRBV7-3; j_gene: TRBJ1-6; CDR3nt: TGTGCCAGCAGCCGCCGGGGGGGGACATATTATAATTCACCCCTCCACTTT; CDR3aa: CASSRRGGTYYNSPLHF
d_gene: .; abundance: few; v_gene: TRBV7-9; j_gene: TRBJ1-1; CDR3nt: TGTGCCAGCAGCTTGCTGAACACTGAAGCTTTCTTT; CDR3aa: CASSLLNTEAFF
d_gene: .; abundance: few; v_gene: TRBV12-3/TRBV12-4; j_gene: TRBJ2-7; CDR3nt: TGTGCCAGCAGTTTCAGGGCCTACGAGCAGTACTTC; CDR3aa: CASSFRAYEQYF
d_gene: .; abundance: .; v_gene: TRBV5-1; j_gene: TRBJ2-7; CDR3nt: TGCGCCAGCAGCTTATGGGGTAGTGCCTACGAGCAGTACTTC; CDR3aa: CASSLWGSAYEQYF
d_gene: TRBD2; abundance: .; v_gene: TRBV6-4; j_gene: TRBJ2-3; CDR3nt: TGTGCCAGCAGTGACTCCGCTAGCGGGGGTACAGATACGCAGTATTTT; CDR3aa: CASSDSASGGTDTQYF
d_gene: TRBD2; abundance: few; v_gene: TRBV29-1; j_gene: TRBJ2-1; CDR3nt: TGCAGCGTTGAGGGCCGGGGGGACTCCTACAATGAGCAGTTCTTC; CDR3aa: CSVEGRGDSYNEQFF
d_gene: .; abundance: few; v_gene: TRBV20-1; j_gene: TRBJ1-2; CDR3nt: TGCAGTGCTACAGGGGATGGCTACACCTTC; CDR3aa: CSATGDGYTF
d_gene: .; abundance: few; v_gene: TRBV6-5; j_gene: TRBJ1-2; CDR3nt: TGTGCCAGCCGATACCAGGAGGGCAACTATGGCTACACCTTC; CDR3aa: CASRYQEGNYGYTF
d_gene: .; abundance: .; v_gene: TRBV4-2; j_gene: TRBJ2-7; CDR3nt: TGTGCCAGCAGCCAAGCCCTAGATCCCCAGGCGCAGTACTTC; CDR3aa: CASSQALDPQAQYF
d_gene: .; abundance: .; v_gene: TRBV9; j_gene: TRBJ2-7; CDR3nt: TGTGCCAGCAGCGTACTCTACGAGCAGTACTTC; CDR3aa: CASSVLYEQYF
d_gene: .; abundance: .; v_gene: TRBV12-3/TRBV12-4; j_gene: TRBJ1-5; CDR3nt: TGTGCCAGCAGTTTAGGGGGGGCGTTAGGGGACAAGCCCCAGCATTTT; CDR3aa: CASSLGGALGDKPQHF
d_gene: TRBD1; abundance: few; v_gene: TRBV9; j_gene: TRBJ2-7; CDR3nt: TGTGCCAGCAGCTCCCACCCCGGGACAGGGATAGGCGAGCAGTACTTC; CDR3aa: CASSSHPGTGIGEQYF
d_gene: .; abundance: .; v_gene: TRBV6-4; j_gene: TRBJ2-1; CDR3nt: TGTGCCAGCAGTGACAGGAACAATGAGCAGTTCTTC; CDR3aa: CASSDRNNEQFF
d_gene: .; abundance: few; v_gene: TRBV6-6; j_gene: TRBJ2-7; CDR3nt: TGTGCCAGCAGTTTAGCTAGCGTATGGGAGCAGTACTTC; CDR3aa: CASSLASVWEQYF
d_gene: TRBD1; abundance: few; v_gene: TRBV12-3/TRBV12-4; j_gene: TRBJ1-1; CDR3nt: TGTGCCAGCAGTTTAGACAGGGGCACTGAAGCTTTCTTT; CDR3aa: CASSLDRGTEAFF
d_gene: .; abundance: few; v_gene: TRBV7-7; j_gene: TRBJ2-5; CDR3nt: TGTGCTAGCAGCCCCCGGACCTGGGAGGAGACCCAGTACTTC; CDR3aa: CASSPRTWEETQYF
d_gene: .; abundance: .; v_gene: TRBV20-1; j_gene: TRBJ2-7; CDR3nt: TGCAGTGCTAGCGTGGCAGGGGTGGGCGAGCAGTACTTC; CDR3aa: CSASVAGVGEQYF
d_gene: .; abundance: few; v_gene: TRBV10-1; j_gene: TRBJ2-3; CDR3nt: TGCGCCAGCAGTACCGACGGCATCACAGATACGCAGTATTTT; CDR3aa: CASSTDGITDTQYF
d_gene: .; abundance: few; v_gene: TRBV5-5; j_gene: TRBJ2-1; CDR3nt: TGTGCCAGCAGCCCGTGGGGGGTTCTCTCCTACAATGAGCAGTTCTTC; CDR3aa: CASSPWGVLSYNEQFF
d_gene: .; abundance: few; v_gene: TRBV5-1; j_gene: TRBJ2-5; CDR3nt: TGCGCCAGCAACCCAGGGTTTCAAGAGACCCAGTACTTC; CDR3aa: CASNPGFQETQYF
d_gene: .; abundance: .; v_gene: TRBV28; j_gene: TRBJ2-3; CDR3nt: TGTGCCAGCAGTCCCCGGGCGGGGATTACAGATACGCAGTATTTT; CDR3aa: CASSPRAGITDTQYF
d_gene: .; abundance: .; v_gene: TRBV13; j_gene: TRBJ2-3; CDR3nt: TGTGCCAGCTATCTCCTCCCCGGCACAGATACGCAGTATTTT; CDR3aa: CASYLLPGTDTQYF
d_gene: TRBD1; abundance: few; v_gene: TRBV29-1; j_gene: TRBJ2-7; CDR3nt: TGCAGCGGGGCGGGACAGGAGTCCTACGAGCAGTACTTC; CDR3aa: CSGAGQESYEQYF
d_gene: .; abundance: once; v_gene: TRBV5-1; j_gene: TRBJ2-5; CDR3nt: TGCGCCAGCAGCTCCCAGGGGAAAGAGACCCAGTACTTC; CDR3aa: CASSSQGKETQYF
d_gene: TRBD1; abundance: once; v_gene: TRBV12-3/TRBV12-4; j_gene: TRBJ1-1; CDR3nt: TGTGCCAGCAGTTGGGGACAGATGAACACTGAAGCTTTCTTT; CDR3aa: CASSWGQMNTEAFF
d_gene: .; abundance: few; v_gene: TRBV6-1; j_gene: TRBJ1-5; CDR3nt: TGTGCCAGCAGCCGGGGGGGGCAGAACAATCAGCCCCAGCATTTT; CDR3aa: CASSRGGQNNQPQHF
d_gene: .; abundance: once; v_gene: TRBV12-3/TRBV12-4; j_gene: TRBJ1-2; CDR3nt: TGTGCCAGCAGTTTGTGGGCAGATGATGGCTACACCTTC; CDR3aa: CASSLWADDGYTF
d_gene: .; abundance: .; v_gene: TRBV7-6; j_gene: TRBJ1-4; CDR3nt: TGTGCCAGCAGCTTAGAAAAGAAGGGGTGGGCACTGTTTTTT; CDR3aa: CASSLEKKGWALFF
d_gene: .; abundance: few; v_gene: TRBV20-1; j_gene: TRBJ1-6; CDR3nt: TGCAGTGCTGGGCGTAACCCCTATAATTCACCCCTCCACTTT; CDR3aa: CSAGRNPYNSPLHF
d_gene: TRBD1; abundance: .; v_gene: TRBV20-1; j_gene: TRBJ2-1; CDR3nt: TGCAGTGCTAGAGATTACGGGACAGGGGTAAATGAGCAGTTCTTC; CDR3aa: CSARDYGTGVNEQFF
d_gene: .; abundance: few; v_gene: TRBV6-1; j_gene: TRBJ1-3; CDR3nt: TGTGCCAGCAGTGAAGGAAGCAGCTCTGGAAACACCATATATTTT; CDR3aa: CASSEGSSSGNTIYF
d_gene: .; abundance: once; v_gene: TRBV29-1; j_gene: TRBJ2-7; CDR3nt: TGCAGCGTTAGGGGAGAAAGGGCGGGCTCCTACGAGCAGTACTTC; CDR3aa: CSVRGERAGSYEQYF
d_gene: TRBD1; abundance: .; v_gene: TRBV4-1; j_gene: TRBJ2-1; CDR3nt: TGCGCCAGCAGCCAAGATCTTGAGACAGGGGTTCACAATGAGCAGTTCTTC; CDR3aa: CASSQDLETGVHNEQFF
d_gene: TRBD1; abundance: few; v_gene: TRBV9; j_gene: TRBJ2-1; CDR3nt: TGTGCCAGCAGCGAGGCCGGGACAGGGGTATACAATGAGCAGTTCTTC; CDR3aa: CASSEAGTGVYNEQFF
d_gene: .; abundance: .; v_gene: TRBV20-1; j_gene: TRBJ2-5; CDR3nt: TGCAGTGCTGCCGGGACTTACCAAGAGACCCAGTACTTC; CDR3aa: CSAAGTYQETQYF
d_gene: .; abundance: .; v_gene: TRBV9; j_gene: TRBJ2-3; CDR3nt: TGTGCCAGCAGCGCCATGGGACTCGGAAGCCAAACAGATACGCAGTATTTT; CDR3aa: CASSAMGLGSQTDTQYF
d_gene: TRBD2; abundance: .; v_gene: TRBV27; j_gene: TRBJ2-3; CDR3nt: TGTGCCAGCGGAACTAGCGGGGGGATGGATACGCAGTATTTT; CDR3aa: CASGTSGGMDTQYF
d_gene: TRBD2; abundance: .; v_gene: TRBV28; j_gene: TRBJ2-1; CDR3nt: TGTGCCACCTCGTCTCTAGCGGGGGGCAACAATGAGCAGTTCTTC; CDR3aa: CATSSLAGGNNEQFF
d_gene: .; abundance: .; v_gene: TRBV20-1; j_gene: TRBJ2-1; CDR3nt: TGCAGTGCTAGGGGCTTCAATGAGCAGTTCTTC; CDR3aa: CSARGFNEQFF
d_gene: TRBD1; abundance: .; v_gene: TRBV15; j_gene: TRBJ2-1; CDR3nt: TGTGCCACCAGCAGAGACCTGACAGGGGATGAGCAGTTCTTC; CDR3aa: CATSRDLTGDEQFF